This TCR beta chain emerged from a study of blood T cells in healthy people across ages. Findings and caveats of the study: With naive T cell percentage, TCR beta diversity showed a strong correlation. No conclusive comparison of naive versus antigen-experienced cells was possible with unsorted PBMCs.

The germline V and J ends were trimmed by 0 bases and 10 bases, with 22 bases remaining between them. Germline V lookup: CDR1 SGHTA, CDR2 FQGNSA. The CDR3 sequence is 17 residues long. The people who gave samples were healthy Caucasians from Russia, aged about 6 to 100. About this clonotype: Its antigen is unidentified.

PCR was performed a second time for about 7 to 11 cycles using a sample-barcoded 5' primer and a J-beta primer mix. All cDNA molecules were each tagged by a template-switch adaptor with 12 random nucleotides. TCRdb used MiXCR to reprocess the 5' RACE reads, holding one entry per CDR3 protein. There are some 1.4 million distinct CDR3 sequences in the sample; approximately 38% occur only once, and 7% to 9% lies in the top ten. Material for sequencing was blood. This TCR was sampled from a woman aged 18-29 years in good health. The rearrangement links TRBV7-2 to TRBJ2-1, with a possible D match to TRBD1 (6 bases). The CDR3 DNA follows: TGTGCCAGCAGCTTAGCGCAGAATAGGTCCCCCCAGGGGGAGCAGTTCTTC. This sequence encodes CASSLAQNRSPQGEQFF. Complete variable domain (other parts from reference TRBV7-2 and TRBJ2-1): GAGVSQSPSNKVTEKGKDVELRCDPISGHTALYWYRQSLGQGLEFLIYFQGNSAPDKSGLPSDRFSAERTGGSVSTLTIQRTQQEDSAVYLCASSLAQNRSPQGEQFFGPGTRLTVL.